This T cell receptor (beta chain) was sequenced in a study of T cell changes during pregnancy in multiple sclerosis. Sequencing used immunoSEQ multiplex PCR; TCRdb keeps in-frame clones, though not all of them. The sample includes 30,000 to 50,000 clones, around nine tenths of them seen just once. The V gene's germline CDR1 is SGHAT and CDR2 FQNNGV. The V gene lost 5 bases and the J gene lost 0 bases, with 11 bases spanning the gap. This CDR3 comprises 15 residues. This clone is a singleton in its sample. This TCR was recovered from a female donor in good health, enrolled as a control in a pregnancy study. This chain connects TRBV11-2 to TRBJ1-3; D is uncertain. Sequences were derived from CD4+ T cells from peripheral blood mononuclear cells, sampled in the first trimester of pregnancy. The CDR3 here is CASSKTRNSGNTIYF. CDR3 bases: TGTGCCAGCAGCAAGACACGAAACTCTGGAAACACCATATATTTT.